The clone carrying this T cell receptor (beta chain) was seen more than once but under ten times. This sample is drawn from a study of T cell changes during pregnancy in multiple sclerosis. Profiled with immunoSEQ multiplex PCR; TCRdb holds only in-frame clones, not every one. The data contain tens of thousands of clones, over 80% of them seen just once; the ten biggest clones take up less than 0.65%. Germline V CDR1 and CDR2: SEHNR, FQNEAQ (reference sequence). The CDR3 consists of 15 residues. Trimming at V came to 5 bases and at J to 1 base, leaving 4 bases not matched to a gene. The source is a female donor with multiple sclerosis, enrolled in a pregnancy study. Sequenced material: CD4+ T cells from peripheral blood mononuclear cells, taken after pregnancy. The rearrangement links TRBV7-9 to TRBJ2-3, with 9 nucleotides matching TRBD1. The CDR3: CASSPRTGGTDTQYF. CDR3 DNA sequence: TGTGCCAGCAGCCCTAGGACAGGGGGCACAGATACGCAGTATTTT.